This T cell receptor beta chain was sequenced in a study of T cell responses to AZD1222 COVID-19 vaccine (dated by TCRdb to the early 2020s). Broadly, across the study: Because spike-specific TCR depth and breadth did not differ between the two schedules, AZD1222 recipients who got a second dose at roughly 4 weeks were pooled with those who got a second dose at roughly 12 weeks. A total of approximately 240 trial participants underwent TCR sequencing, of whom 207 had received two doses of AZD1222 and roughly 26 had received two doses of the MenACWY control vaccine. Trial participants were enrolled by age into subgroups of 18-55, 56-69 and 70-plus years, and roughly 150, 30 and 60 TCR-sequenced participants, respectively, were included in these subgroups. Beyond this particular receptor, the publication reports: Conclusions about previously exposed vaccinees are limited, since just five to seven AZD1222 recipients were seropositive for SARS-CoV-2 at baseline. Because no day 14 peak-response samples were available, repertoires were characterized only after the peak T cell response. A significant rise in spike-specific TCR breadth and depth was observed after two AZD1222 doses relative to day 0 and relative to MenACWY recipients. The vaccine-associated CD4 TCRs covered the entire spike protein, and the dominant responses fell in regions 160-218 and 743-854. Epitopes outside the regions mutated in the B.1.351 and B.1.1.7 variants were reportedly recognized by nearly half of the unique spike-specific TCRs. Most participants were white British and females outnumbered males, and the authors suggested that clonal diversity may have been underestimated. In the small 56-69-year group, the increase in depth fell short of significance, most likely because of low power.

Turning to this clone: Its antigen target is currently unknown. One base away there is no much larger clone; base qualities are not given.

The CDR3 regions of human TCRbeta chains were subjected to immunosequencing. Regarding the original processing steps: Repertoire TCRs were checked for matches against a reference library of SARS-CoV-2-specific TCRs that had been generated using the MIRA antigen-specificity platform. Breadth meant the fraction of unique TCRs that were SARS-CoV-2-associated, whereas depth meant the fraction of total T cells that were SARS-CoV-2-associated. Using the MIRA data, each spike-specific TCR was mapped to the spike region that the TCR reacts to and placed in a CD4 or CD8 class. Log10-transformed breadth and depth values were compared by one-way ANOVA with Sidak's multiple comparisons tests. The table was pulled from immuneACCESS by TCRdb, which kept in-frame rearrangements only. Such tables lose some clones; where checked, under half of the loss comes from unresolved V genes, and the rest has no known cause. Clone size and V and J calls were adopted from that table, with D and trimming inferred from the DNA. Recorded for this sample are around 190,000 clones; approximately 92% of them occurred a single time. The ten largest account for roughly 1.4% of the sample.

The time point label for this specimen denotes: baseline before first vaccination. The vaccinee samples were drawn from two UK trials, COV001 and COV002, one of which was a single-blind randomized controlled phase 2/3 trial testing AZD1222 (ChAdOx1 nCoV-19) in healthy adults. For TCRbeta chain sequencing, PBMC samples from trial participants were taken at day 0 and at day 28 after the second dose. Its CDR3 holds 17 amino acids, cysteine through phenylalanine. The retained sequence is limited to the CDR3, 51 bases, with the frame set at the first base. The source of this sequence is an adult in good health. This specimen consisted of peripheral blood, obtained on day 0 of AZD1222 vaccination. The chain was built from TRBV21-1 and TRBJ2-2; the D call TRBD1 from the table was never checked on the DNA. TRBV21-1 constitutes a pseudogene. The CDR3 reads CASSNGYGQGAPGELFF. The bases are TGTGCCAGCAGCAATGGCTACGGACAGGGGGCGCCCGGGGAGCTGTTTTTT.